This record concerns one T cell receptor beta chain sequence. The germline CDR1 and CDR2 sequences are SGHAT and FQNNGV. The CDR3 spans 13 residues. Trimming removed 5 bases at V and 8 bases at J, with 15 bases between. This sample is part of a study of early stage breast cancer tumors. The table came from immunoSEQ multiplex PCR; TCRdb's copy has only in-frame clones and leaves some out. The sample lists some 58,000 clones, more than 60% occurring once. The sequence derives from a person aged 25 to 40 with breast cancer. V gene TRBV11-2 combines with J gene TRBJ1-2; no clear D. Sequenced sample: blood. The chain's CDR3 is CASSPIEGSGYTF. The CDR3 DNA reads TGTGCCAGCAGCCCTATCGAGGGCTCCGGCTACACCTTC. Full variable domain (rest looked up from reference TRBV11-2 and TRBJ1-2): EAGVAQSPRYKIIEKRQSVAFWCNPISGHATLYWYQQILGQGPKLLIQFQNNGVVDDSQLPKDRFSAERLKGVDSTLKIQPAKLEDSAVYLCASSPIEGSGYTFGSGTRLTVV.